This T cell receptor beta chain came from a study of cytomegalovirus exposure and HLA in healthy donors. The CDR3 contains 11 residues. Trimming took 3 bases from V and 6 from J, leaving 5 bases between them. CDR1 is MDHEN, CDR2 SYDVKM, per germline. Researchers ran the PCR with 60 Vbeta and 13 Jbeta primers. The data were produced by immunoSEQ multiplex PCR, yet TCRdb's version contains in-frame clones alone and is incomplete. The sample holds 95,000 to 150,000 clones, about 8.6% seen once. The source is a woman aged 40 to 50 in good health and CMV-seropositive. Sequencing was performed on PBMCs. The rearrangement uses TRBV28 and TRBJ1-2; D unresolved. The CDR3 region has the DNA TGTGCCAGCAGTTTGAGGGATGGCTACACCTTC. Translating it yields CASSLRDGYTF.